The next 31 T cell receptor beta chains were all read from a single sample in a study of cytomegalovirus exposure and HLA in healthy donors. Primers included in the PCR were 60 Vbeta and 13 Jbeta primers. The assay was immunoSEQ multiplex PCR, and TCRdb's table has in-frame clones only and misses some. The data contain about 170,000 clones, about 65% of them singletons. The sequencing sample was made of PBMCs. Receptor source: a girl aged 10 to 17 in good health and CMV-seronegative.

The CDR3 region has the DNA TGCGCCAGCAGCTTAGGGACAGGGGGCCTTGAGCAGTTCTTC. Translated, it gives CASSLGTGGLEQFF. V usage is TRBV5-1 and J usage is TRBJ2-1; 12 nucleotides line up with TRBD1. Germline V gene lookup returns CDR1 SGHRS and CDR2 YFSETQ. V gave up 2 bases and J gave up 9 bases; unmatched junction bases: 3. The CDR3 sequence is 14 residues long. The complete variable domain, with remaining parts taken from reference TRBV5-1 and TRBJ2-1, reads KAGVTQTPRYLIKTRGQQVTLSCSPISGHRSVSWYQQTPGQGLQFLFEYFSETQRNKGNFPGRFSGRQFSNSRSEMNVSTLELGDSALYLCASSLGTGGLEQFFGPGTRLTVL.

This CDR3 is CASSIGQLGTDTQYF. DNA of the CDR3: TGTGCCAGTAGTATAGGACAGTTAGGCACAGATACGCAGTATTTT. The rearrangement joins TRBV19 to TRBJ2-3; tentatively, D is TRBD1 (5 bases). V was pared by 1 base and J by 1 base, with 9 bases between. Germline CDR1 LNHDA, CDR2 SQIVND (reference sequence). This CDR3 is built from 15 residues.

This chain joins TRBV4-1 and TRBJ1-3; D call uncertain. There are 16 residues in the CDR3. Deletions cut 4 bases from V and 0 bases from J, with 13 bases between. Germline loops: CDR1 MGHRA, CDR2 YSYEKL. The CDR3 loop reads CASSLIGLNSGNTIYF. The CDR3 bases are TGCGCCAGCAGCCTTATAGGACTGAACTCTGGAAACACCATATATTTT.

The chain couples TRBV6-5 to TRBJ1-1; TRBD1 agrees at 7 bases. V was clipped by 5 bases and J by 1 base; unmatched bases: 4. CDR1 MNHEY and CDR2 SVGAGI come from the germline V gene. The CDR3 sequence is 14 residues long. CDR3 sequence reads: CASSMGQSNTEAFF. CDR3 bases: TGTGCCAGCAGTATGGGACAGTCGAACACTGAAGCTTTCTTT.

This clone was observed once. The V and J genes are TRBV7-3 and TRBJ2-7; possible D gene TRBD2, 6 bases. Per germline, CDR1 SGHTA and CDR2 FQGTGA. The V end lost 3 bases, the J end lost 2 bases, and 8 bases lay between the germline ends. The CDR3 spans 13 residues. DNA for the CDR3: TGTGCCAGCAGCTTGGGGGGAACCTACGAGCAGTACTTC. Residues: CASSLGGTYEQYF.

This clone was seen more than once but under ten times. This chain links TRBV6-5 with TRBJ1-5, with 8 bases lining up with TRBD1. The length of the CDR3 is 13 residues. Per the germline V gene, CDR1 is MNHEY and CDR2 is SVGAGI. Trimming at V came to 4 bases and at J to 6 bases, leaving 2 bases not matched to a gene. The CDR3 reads CASSSGGSQPQHF. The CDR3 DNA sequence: TGTGCCAGCAGTTCAGGGGGCAGTCAGCCCCAGCATTTT.

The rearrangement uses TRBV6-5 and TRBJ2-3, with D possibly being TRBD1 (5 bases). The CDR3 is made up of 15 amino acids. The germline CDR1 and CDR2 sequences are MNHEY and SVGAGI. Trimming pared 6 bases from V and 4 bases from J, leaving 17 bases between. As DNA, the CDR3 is TGTGCCAGCAGAAAACCCTCAGGGATTTCAGATACGCAGTATTTT. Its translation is CASRKPSGISDTQYF.

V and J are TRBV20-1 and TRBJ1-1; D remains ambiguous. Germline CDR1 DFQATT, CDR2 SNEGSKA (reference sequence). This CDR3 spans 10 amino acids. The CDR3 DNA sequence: TGCAGCCTTTGGGAGGCTGAAGCTTTCTTT. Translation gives CSLWEAEAFF.

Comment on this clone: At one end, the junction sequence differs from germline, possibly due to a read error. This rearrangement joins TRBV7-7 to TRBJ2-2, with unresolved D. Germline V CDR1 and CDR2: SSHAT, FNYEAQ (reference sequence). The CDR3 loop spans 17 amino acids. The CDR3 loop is CASSLTILGPITGELFF. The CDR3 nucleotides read TGTGCTAGCAGCTTAACTATCTTGGGTCCTATCACCGGGGAGCTGTTTTTT.

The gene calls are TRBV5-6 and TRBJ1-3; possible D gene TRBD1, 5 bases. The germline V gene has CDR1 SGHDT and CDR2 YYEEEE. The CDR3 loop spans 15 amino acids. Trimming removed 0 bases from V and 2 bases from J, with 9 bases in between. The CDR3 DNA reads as TGTGCCAGCAGCTTGGGGCAGGGCACTGGAAACACCATATATTTT. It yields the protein CASSLGQGTGNTIYF. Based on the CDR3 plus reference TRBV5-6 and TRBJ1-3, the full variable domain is DAGVTQSPTHLIKTRGQQVTLRCSPKSGHDTVSWYQQALGQGPQFIFQYYEEEERQRGNFPDRFSGHQFPNYSSELNVNALLLGDSALYLCASSLGQGTGNTIYFGEGSWLTVV.

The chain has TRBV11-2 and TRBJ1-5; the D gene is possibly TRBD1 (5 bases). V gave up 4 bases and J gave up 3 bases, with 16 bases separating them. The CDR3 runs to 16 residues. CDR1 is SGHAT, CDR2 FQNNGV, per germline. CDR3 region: CASSSSTDSYNQPQHF. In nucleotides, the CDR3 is TGTGCCAGCAGCTCCTCGACCGACAGTTACAATCAGCCCCAGCATTTT.

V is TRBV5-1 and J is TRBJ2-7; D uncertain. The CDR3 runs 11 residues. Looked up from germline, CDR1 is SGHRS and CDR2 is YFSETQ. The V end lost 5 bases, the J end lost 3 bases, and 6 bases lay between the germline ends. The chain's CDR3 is CASRASYEQYF. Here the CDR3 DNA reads TGCGCCAGCAGGGCAAGCTACGAGCAGTACTTC.

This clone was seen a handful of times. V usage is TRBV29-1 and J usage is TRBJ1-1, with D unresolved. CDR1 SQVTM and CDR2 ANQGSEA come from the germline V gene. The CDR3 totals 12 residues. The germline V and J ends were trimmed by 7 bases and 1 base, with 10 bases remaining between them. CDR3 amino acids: CSAREGNTEAFF. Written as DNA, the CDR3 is TGCAGCGCAAGGGAGGGGAACACTGAAGCTTTCTTT.

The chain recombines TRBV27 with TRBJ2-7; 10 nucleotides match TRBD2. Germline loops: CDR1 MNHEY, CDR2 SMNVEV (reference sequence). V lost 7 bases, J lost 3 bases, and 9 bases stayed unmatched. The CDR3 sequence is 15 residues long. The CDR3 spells CASTPAGLADYEQYF. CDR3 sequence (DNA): TGTGCCAGCACCCCCGCAGGACTAGCGGACTACGAGCAGTACTTC.

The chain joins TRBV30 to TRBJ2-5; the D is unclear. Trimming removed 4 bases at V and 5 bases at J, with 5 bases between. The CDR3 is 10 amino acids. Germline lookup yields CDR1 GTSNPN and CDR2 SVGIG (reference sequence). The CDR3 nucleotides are TGTGCCTGGAATCCGGAGACCCAGTACTTC. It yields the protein CAWNPETQYF.

CDR3 region: CASSLYLAGGNEQFF. CDR3 in DNA: TGTGCCAGCAGCTTGTACCTAGCGGGGGGCAATGAGCAGTTCTTC. J is TRBJ2-1 and V is TRBV5-5; TRBD2 aligns across 11 bases. V lost 1 base, J lost 6 bases, and 3 bases stayed unmatched. CDR1 is SGHKS and CDR2 is YYEKEE in the germline V gene (reference sequence). This CDR3 contains 15 residues. Full variable domain (remainder filled in from reference TRBV5-5 and TRBJ2-1): DAGVTQSPTHLIKTRGQQVTLRCSPISGHKSVSWYQQVLGQGPQFIFQYYEKEERGRGNFPDRFSARQFPNYSSELNVNALLLGDSALYLCASSLYLAGGNEQFFGPGTRLTVL.

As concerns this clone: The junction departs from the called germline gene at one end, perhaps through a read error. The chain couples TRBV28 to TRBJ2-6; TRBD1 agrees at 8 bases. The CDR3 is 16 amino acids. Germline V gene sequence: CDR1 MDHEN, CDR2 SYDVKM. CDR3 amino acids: CASSFDGTGGANVLAF. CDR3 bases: TGTGCCAGCAGTTTTGATGGGACAGGCGGGGCCAACGTCCTGGCTTTC.

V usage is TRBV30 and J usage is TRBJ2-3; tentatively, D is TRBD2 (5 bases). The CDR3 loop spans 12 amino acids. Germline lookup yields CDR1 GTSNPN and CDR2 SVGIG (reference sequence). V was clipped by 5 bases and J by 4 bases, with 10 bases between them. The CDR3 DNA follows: TGTGCCTGGGATAGTAGCGCAGATACGCAGTATTTT. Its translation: CAWDSSADTQYF.

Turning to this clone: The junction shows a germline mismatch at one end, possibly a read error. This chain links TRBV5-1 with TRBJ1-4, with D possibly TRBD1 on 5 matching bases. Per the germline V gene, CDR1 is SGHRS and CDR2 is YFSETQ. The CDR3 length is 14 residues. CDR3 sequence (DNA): TGCACCAGCAGCCCGGGGGCAACTAATGAAAAACTGTTTTTT. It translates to CTSSPGATNEKLFF.

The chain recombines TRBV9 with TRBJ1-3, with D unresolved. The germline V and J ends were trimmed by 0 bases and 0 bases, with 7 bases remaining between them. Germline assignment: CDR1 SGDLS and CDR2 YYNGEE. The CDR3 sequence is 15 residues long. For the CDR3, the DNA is TGTGCCAGCAGCGTAGATGGAGCCTCTGGAAACACCATATATTTT. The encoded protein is CASSVDGASGNTIYF.

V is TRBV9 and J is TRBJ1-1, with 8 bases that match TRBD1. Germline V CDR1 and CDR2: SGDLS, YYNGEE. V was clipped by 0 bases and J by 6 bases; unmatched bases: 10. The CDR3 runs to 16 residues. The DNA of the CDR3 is TGTGCCAGCAGCGTAGGGACAGGGATGGGTGTCGCTGAAGCTTTCTTT. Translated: CASSVGTGMGVAEAFF.

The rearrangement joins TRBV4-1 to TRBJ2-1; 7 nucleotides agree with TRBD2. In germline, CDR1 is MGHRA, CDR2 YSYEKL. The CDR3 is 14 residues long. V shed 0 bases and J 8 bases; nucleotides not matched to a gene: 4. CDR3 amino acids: CASSQDWEGHEQFF. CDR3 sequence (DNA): TGCGCCAGCAGCCAAGATTGGGAGGGCCATGAGCAGTTCTTC.

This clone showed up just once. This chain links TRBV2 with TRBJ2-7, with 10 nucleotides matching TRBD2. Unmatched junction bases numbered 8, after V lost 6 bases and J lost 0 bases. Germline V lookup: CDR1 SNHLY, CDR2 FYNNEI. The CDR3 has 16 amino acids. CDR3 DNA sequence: TGTGCCAGCAGCGACAGAGCGGGGGGGCGCTCCTACGAGCAGTACTTC. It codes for CASSDRAGGRSYEQYF.

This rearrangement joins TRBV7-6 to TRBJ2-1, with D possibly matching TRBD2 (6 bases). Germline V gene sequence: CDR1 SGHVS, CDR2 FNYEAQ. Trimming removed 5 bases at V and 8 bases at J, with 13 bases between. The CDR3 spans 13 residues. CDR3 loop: CASSPGVGDEQFF. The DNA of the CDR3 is TGTGCCAGCAGCCCGGGGGTCGGGGATGAGCAGTTCTTC.

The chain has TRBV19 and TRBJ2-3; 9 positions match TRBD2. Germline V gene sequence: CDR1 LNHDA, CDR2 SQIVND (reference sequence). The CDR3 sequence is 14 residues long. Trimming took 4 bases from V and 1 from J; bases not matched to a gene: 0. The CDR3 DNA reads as TGTGCCAGTAGTAGCGGGGGGGGCACAGATACGCAGTATTTT. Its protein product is CASSSGGGTDTQYF.

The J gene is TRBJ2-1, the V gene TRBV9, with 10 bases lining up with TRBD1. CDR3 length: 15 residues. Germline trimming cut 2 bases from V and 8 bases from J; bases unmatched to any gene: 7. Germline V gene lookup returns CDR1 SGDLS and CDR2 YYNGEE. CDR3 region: CASSVRTGGRDEQFF. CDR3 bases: TGTGCCAGCAGCGTTAGGACAGGGGGACGTGATGAGCAGTTCTTC.

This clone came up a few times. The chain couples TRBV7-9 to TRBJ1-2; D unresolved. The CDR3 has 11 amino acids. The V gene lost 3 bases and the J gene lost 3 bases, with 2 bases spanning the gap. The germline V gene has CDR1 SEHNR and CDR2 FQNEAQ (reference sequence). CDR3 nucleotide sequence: TGTGCCAGCAGCTTCGACTATGGCTACACCTTC. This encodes CASSFDYGYTF.

CDR3 sequence (DNA): TGTGCCAGCAGCTCGATGCAGGGGGCCTATGGCTACACCTTC. Its translation is CASSSMQGAYGYTF. The rearrangement uses TRBV7-9 and TRBJ1-2; 8 positions agree with TRBD1. In germline, CDR1 is SEHNR, CDR2 FQNEAQ (reference sequence). V lost 4 bases and J lost 4; bases outside the gene matches: 5. The CDR3 contains 14 residues.

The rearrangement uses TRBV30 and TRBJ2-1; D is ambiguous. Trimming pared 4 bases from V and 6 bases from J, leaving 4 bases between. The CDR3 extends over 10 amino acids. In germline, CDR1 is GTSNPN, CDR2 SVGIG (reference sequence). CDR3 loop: CAWTGNEQFF. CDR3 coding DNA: TGTGCCTGGACGGGCAATGAGCAGTTCTTC.

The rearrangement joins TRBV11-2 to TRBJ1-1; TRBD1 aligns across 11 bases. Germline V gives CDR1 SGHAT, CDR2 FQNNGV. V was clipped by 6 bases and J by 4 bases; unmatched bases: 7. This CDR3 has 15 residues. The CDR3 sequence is CASSFPGTGGTEAFF. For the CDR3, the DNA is TGTGCCAGCAGTTTCCCCGGGACAGGGGGCACTGAAGCTTTCTTT.

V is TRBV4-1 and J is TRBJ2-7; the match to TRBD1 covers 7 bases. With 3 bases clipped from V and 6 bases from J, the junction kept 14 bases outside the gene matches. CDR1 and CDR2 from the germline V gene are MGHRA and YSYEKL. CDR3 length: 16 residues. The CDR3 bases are TGCGCCAGCAGCCAGCTGGCGACAGGGACCTTCGGCGAGCAGTACTTC. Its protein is CASSQLATGTFGEQYF.